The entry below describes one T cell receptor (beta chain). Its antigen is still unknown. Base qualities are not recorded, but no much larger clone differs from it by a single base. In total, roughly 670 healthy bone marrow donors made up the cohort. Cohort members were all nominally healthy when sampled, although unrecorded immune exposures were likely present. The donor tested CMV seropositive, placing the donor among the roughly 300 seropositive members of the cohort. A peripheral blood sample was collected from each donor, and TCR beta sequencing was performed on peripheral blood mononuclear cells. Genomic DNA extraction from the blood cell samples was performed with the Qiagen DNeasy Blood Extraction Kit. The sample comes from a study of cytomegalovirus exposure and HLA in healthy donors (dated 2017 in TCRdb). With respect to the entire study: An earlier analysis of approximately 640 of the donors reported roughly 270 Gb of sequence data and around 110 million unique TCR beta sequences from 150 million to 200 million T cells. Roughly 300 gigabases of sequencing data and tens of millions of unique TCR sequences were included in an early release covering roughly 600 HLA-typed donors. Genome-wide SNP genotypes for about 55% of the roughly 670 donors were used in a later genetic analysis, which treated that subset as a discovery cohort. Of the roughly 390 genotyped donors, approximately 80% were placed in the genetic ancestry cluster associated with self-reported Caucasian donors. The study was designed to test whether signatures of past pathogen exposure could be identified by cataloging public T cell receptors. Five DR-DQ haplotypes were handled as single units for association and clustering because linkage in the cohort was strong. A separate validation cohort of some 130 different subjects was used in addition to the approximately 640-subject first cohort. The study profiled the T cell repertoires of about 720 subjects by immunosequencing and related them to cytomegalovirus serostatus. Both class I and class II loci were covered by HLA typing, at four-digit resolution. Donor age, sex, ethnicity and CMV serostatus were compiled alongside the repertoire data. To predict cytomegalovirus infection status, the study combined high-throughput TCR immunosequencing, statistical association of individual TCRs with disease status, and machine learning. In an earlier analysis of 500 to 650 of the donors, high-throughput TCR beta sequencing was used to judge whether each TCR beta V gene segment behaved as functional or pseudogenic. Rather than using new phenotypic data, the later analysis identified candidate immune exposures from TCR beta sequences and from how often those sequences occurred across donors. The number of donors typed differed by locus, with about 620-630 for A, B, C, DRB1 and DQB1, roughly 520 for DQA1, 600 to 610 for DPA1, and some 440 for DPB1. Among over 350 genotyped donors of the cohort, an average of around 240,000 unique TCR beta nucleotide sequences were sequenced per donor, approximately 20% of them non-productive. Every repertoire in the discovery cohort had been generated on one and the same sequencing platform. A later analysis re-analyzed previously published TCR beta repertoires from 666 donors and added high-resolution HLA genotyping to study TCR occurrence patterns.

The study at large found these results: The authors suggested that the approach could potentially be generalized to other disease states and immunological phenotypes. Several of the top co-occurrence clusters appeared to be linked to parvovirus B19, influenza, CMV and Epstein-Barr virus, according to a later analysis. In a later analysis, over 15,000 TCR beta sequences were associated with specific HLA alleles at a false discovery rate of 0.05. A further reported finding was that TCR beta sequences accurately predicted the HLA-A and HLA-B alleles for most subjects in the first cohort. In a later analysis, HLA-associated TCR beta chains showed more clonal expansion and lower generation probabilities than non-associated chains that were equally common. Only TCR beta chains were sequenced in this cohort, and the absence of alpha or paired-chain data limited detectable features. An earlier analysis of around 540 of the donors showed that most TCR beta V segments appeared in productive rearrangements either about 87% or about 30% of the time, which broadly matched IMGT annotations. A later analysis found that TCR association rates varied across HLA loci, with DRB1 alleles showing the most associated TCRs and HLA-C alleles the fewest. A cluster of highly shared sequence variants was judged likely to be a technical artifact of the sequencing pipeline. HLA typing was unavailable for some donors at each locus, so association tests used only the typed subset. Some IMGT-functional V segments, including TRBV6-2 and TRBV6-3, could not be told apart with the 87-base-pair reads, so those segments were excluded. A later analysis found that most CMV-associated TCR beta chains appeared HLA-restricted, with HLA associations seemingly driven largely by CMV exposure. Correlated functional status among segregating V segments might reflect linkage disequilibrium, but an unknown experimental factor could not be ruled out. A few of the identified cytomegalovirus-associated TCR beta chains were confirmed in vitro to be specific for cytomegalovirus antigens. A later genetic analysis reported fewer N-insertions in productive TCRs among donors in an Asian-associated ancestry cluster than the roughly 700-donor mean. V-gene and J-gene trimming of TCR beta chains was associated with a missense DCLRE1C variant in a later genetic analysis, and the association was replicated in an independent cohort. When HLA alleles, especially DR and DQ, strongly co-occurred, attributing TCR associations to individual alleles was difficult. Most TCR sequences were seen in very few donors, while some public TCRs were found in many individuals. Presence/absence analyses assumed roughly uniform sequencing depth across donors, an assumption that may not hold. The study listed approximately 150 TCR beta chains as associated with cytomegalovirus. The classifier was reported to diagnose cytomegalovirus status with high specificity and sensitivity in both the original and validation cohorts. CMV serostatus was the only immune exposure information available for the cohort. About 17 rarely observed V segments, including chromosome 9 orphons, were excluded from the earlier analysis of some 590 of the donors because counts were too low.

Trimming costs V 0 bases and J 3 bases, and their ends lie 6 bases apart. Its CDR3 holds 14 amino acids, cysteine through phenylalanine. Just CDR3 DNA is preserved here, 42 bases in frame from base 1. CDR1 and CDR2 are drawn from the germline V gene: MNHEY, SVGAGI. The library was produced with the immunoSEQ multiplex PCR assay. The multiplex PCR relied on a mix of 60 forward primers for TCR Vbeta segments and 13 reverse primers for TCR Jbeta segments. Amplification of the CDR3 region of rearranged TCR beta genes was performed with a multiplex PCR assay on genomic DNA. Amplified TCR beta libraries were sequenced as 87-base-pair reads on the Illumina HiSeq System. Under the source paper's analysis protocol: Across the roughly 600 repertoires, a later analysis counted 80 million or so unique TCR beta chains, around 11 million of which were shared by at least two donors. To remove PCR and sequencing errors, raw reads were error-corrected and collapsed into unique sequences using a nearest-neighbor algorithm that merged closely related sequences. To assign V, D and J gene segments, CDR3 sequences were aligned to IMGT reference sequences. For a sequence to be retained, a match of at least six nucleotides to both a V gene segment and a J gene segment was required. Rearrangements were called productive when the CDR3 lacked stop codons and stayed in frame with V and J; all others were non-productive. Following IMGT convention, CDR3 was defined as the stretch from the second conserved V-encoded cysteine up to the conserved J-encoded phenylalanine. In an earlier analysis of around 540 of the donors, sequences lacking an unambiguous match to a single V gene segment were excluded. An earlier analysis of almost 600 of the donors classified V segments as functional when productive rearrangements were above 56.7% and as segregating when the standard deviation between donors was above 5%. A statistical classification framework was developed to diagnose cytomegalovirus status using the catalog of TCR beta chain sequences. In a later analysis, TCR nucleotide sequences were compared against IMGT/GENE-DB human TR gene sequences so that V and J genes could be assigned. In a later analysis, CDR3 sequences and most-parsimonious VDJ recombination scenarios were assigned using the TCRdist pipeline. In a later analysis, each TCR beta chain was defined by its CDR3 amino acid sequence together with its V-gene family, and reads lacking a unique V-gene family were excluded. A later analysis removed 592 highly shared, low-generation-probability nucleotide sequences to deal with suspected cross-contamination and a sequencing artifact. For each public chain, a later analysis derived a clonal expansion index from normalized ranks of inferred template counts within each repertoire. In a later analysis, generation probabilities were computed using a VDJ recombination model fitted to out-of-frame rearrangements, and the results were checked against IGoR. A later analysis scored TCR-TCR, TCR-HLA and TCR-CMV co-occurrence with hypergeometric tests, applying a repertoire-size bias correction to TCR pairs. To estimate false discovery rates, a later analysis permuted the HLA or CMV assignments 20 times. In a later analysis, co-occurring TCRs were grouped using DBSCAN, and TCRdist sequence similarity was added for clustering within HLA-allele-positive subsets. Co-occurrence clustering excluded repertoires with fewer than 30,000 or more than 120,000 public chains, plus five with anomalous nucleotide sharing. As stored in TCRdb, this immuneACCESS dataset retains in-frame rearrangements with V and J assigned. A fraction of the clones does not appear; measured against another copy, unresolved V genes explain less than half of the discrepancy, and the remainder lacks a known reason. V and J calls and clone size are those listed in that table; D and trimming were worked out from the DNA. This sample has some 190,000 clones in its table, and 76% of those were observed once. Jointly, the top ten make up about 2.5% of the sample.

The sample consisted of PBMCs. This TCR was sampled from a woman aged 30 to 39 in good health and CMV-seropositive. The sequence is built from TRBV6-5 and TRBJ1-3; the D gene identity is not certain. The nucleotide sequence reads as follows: TGTGCCAGCAGTTACTCGGCAGGTGGAAACACCATATATTTT. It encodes CASSYSAGGNTIYF.